These 18 T cell receptor beta chains were all obtained from the same sample, sequenced in a study of blood T cells in healthy people across ages. Sample-barcoded 5' priming and a J-beta primer mix drove a second PCR of roughly 6 to 12 cycles. TCRdb ran MiXCR on the 5' RACE reads and lists one entry per CDR3 protein. Here the sample spans around 580,000 distinct CDR3 sequences, about 45% being singletons. Material: blood. All receptors come from an elderly man in good health.

This chain links TRBV20-1 with TRBJ2-7, with D possibly being TRBD2 (5 bases). The CDR3 is 14 amino acids. CDR1 DFQATT and CDR2 SNEGSKA come from the germline V gene (reference sequence). Trimming pared 5 bases from V and 2 bases from J, leaving 16 bases between. CDR3: CSALAGSRTYEQYF. CDR3 nucleotide sequence: TGCAGTGCTCTAGCCGGTAGCCGGACCTACGAGCAGTACTTC.

The chain links TRBV29-1 to TRBJ1-5, with 8 bases fitting TRBD1. This CDR3 is 13 amino acids long. V trimming: 4 bases; J trimming: 7 bases; junction bases outside the gene matches: 6. Per the germline V gene, CDR1 is SQVTM and CDR2 is ANQGSEA. The CDR3 region has the DNA TGCAGCGTTGGCCAGGGGGCAGGGCAGCCCCAGCATTTT. It is translated as CSVGQGAGQPQHF.

The V call is TRBV5-1, the J call TRBJ2-7; TRBD2 agrees at 11 bases. J was trimmed by 6 bases and V by 4 bases; bases with no gene match: 6. The CDR3 length is 14 residues. Germline CDR1 reads SGHRS; CDR2 reads YFSETQ. This chain's CDR3 is CASSLTSGSGEQYF. In DNA, the CDR3 is TGCGCCAGCAGCCTCACTAGCGGGAGTGGCGAGCAGTACTTC.

The genes are TRBV20-1 and TRBJ1-1, with D possibly matching TRBD1 (5 bases). The CDR3 is made up of 14 amino acids. The germline gives CDR1 DFQATT, CDR2 SNEGSKA (reference sequence). The CDR3 nucleotides are TGCAGCGCATACTGGGAGGGGAGGATCACTGAAGCTTTCTTT. Its translation: CSAYWEGRITEAFF.

As to this clonotype: An end of the junction differs from the germline gene, which may be a read error. The rearrangement links TRBV29-1 to TRBJ1-1, with D uncertain. The CDR3 loop spans 12 amino acids. Germline V CDR1 and CDR2: SQVTM, ANQGSEA. This CDR3 is CSALHGNTKAFF. The CDR3 DNA reads TGCAGCGCCCTCCACGGGAACACTAAAGCTTTCTTT.

The chain recombines TRBV5-6 with TRBJ2-4; D ambiguous. The end of the DNA fits TRBJ2-7 better, so the J call may be wrong. This CDR3 region has 13 residues. CDR1 is SGHDT and CDR2 is YYEEEE in the germline V gene. The DNA of the CDR3 is TGTGCCAGCAGCCGACCAGAGGTCTACGAGCAGTACTTC. Its translation is CASSRPEVYEQYF.

The rearrangement links TRBV5-1 to TRBJ1-1, with TRBD1 matching 9 bases. Germline CDR1 reads SGHRS; CDR2 reads YFSETQ. The trim removed 3 bases at V and 3 bases at J, leaving 3 bases unmatched. There are 14 residues in the CDR3. The CDR3 here is CASSWGQGDTEAFF. Written as DNA, the CDR3 is TGCGCCAGCAGCTGGGGACAGGGTGACACTGAAGCTTTCTTT.

This clonotype was seen a few times. V and J are TRBV2 and TRBJ2-5, with 9 bases identical to TRBD1. Germline lookup yields CDR1 SNHLY and CDR2 FYNNEI. The CDR3 is 15 amino acids. J lost 7 bases, V lost 4 bases, and 10 bases had no gene match. The CDR3 loop reads CASSGDRDGLRTQYF. For the CDR3, the DNA is TGTGCCAGCAGTGGGGACAGGGACGGCTTAAGGACCCAGTACTTC.

J is TRBJ1-1 and V is TRBV20-1; perhaps TRBD1 as D (6 bases). The CDR3 sequence is 12 residues long. CDR1 is DFQATT, CDR2 SNEGSKA, per germline (reference sequence). Trimming took 1 base from V and 3 from J, leaving 6 bases between them. The CDR3 DNA sequence: TGCAGTGCTAGAGGGGGGCACACTGAAGCTTTCTTT. Amino acids: CSARGGHTEAFF.

This clonotype was detected ten times or more. The chain carries TRBV3-1 and TRBJ2-6; no firm D call. There are 13 residues in the CDR3. Germline-derived CDR1 and CDR2 are LGHDT and YNNKEL (reference sequence). V was pared by 6 bases and J by 9 bases, with 12 bases between. CDR3 in DNA: TGTGCCAGCAGTACCCCCCTACTCAACGTCCTGACTTTC. Encoded protein: CASSTPLLNVLTF.

V gene TRBV6-1 combines with J gene TRBJ2-7, with a tentative D call TRBD2 (5 bases). The CDR3 is made up of 14 amino acids. Trimming removed 7 bases from V and 0 bases from J, with 13 bases in between. Germline V lookup: CDR1 MNHNS, CDR2 SASEGT. CDR3 coding DNA: TGTGCCAGCACCTACCAAGGGAGCTCCTACGAGCAGTACTTC. Encoded protein: CASTYQGSSYEQYF.

This clonotype appeared a single time. This rearrangement joins TRBV20-1 to TRBJ2-1, with TRBD2 identical over 11 bases. Per germline, CDR1 DFQATT and CDR2 SNEGSKA (reference sequence). J was trimmed by 6 bases and V by 3 bases; bases with no gene match: 7. CDR3 length equals 15 residues. The CDR3 DNA sequence: TGCAGTGCTAGGTTGATAGCGGGAGGGGGCAATGAGCAGTTCTTC. Its protein product is CSARLIAGGGNEQFF.

This clonotype was found a few times. The rearrangement uses TRBV2 and TRBJ2-1; 10 positions agree with TRBD2. The CDR3 extends over 15 amino acids. CDR1 is SNHLY, CDR2 FYNNEI, per germline. Unmatched junction bases numbered 9, after V lost 6 bases and J lost 7 bases. CDR3 in DNA: TGTGCCAGCAGGAGGACTAGCGGAATACAAAATGAGCAGTTCTTC. This gives the protein CASRRTSGIQNEQFF. Full variable domain (missing parts from reference TRBV2 and TRBJ2-1): EPEVTQTPSHQVTQMGQEVILRCVPISNHLYFYWYRQILGQKVEFLVSFYNNEISEKSEIFDDQFSVERPDGSNFTLKIRSTKLEDSAMYFCASRRTSGIQNEQFFGPGTRLTVL.

V is TRBV10-3 and J is TRBJ2-5; TRBD1 aligns across 9 bases. V lost 7 bases and J lost 3; bases outside the gene matches: 3. Germline V gene data show CDR1 as ENHRY and CDR2 as SYGVKD. The CDR3 length is 13 residues. In nucleotides, the CDR3 is TGTGCCATCACCAGGGACAGGGAAGAGACCCAGTACTTC. Residues: CAITRDREETQYF.

The gene calls are TRBV6-2 or TRBV6-3 and TRBJ2-7, with D tentatively TRBD1 or TRBD2 (5 bases each). Germline V gene data show CDR1 as MNHEY and CDR2 as SVGEGT. The CDR3 runs 16 residues. The V end lost 0 bases, the J end lost 0 bases, and 12 bases lay between the germline ends. CDR3: CASSYSSRDVSYEQYF. CDR3 sequence (DNA): TGTGCCAGCAGTTACTCGAGCCGGGACGTCTCCTACGAGCAGTACTTC.

This clonotype was counted only a few times. This rearrangement joins TRBV10-3 to TRBJ1-5, with D maybe TRBD1 (6 bases). This CDR3 is 14 amino acids long. Per germline, CDR1 ENHRY and CDR2 SYGVKD. The V and J ends lost 5 bases and 0 bases respectively, with 8 bases between them. The CDR3 region is CAISQQGSNQPQHF. The CDR3 DNA sequence: TGTGCCATCAGTCAACAGGGTAGCAATCAGCCCCAGCATTTT.

There are a few counts of this clonotype. The CDR3 here is CSARDQEFSNQPQHF. The CDR3 DNA follows: TGCAGTGCTAGAGATCAGGAATTTAGCAATCAGCCCCAGCATTTT. This chain uses TRBV20-1 with TRBJ1-5; D unclear. This CDR3 contains 15 residues. Germline assignment: CDR1 DFQATT and CDR2 SNEGSKA (reference sequence). V lost 0 bases and J lost 0, with 9 bases in between.

This rearrangement joins TRBV29-1 to TRBJ2-3; 15 bases are shared with TRBD2. The V segment lost 1 base and the J segment 6 bases; nucleotides outside the gene matches: 11. The CDR3 totals 18 residues. Germline V gives CDR1 SQVTM, CDR2 ANQGSEA. For the CDR3, the DNA is TGCAGCGTTGAAGCTCGCCCTGGGACTAGCGGGGGGAGGGATACGCAGTATTTT. This codes for CSVEARPGTSGGRDTQYF.